This entry features one T cell receptor (beta chain) sequence. The antigen remains undetermined. This sample is part of a study of cytomegalovirus exposure and HLA in healthy donors. Study-level information: Previous work identified 117 million unique TCR beta sequences from about 179 million T cells. The study's findings and limits: The authors later found TCR association rates varying by HLA locus, with DRB1 most and HLA-C fewest.

The primer mix had 60 Vbeta and 13 Jbeta primers. Assay used: immunoSEQ multiplex PCR; TCRdb lists only in-frame clones, some missing. The data show over 120,000 clones, about four fifths seen once. The germline V gene has CDR1 SNHLY and CDR2 FYNNEI. The CDR3 runs to 14 residues. Trimming left V 8 bases short and J 2 bases short, with 13 bases between. The chain has TRBV2 and TRBJ1-3, with TRBD1 as a possible D gene (5 bases). The sequence was obtained from a man aged 35 to 55 in good health and CMV-seronegative. Sample: PBMCs. Here the CDR3 reads CASGRGSTGNTIYF. Written as DNA, the CDR3 is TGTGCCAGCGGTAGGGGTAGTACTGGAAACACCATATATTTT.